Following are 32 T cell receptor beta chains from one sample sequenced in a study of OX40 agonist ivuxolimab in advanced cancers. The data were produced by immunoSEQ multiplex PCR, yet TCRdb's version contains in-frame clones alone and is incomplete. The table records about 53,000 clones, roughly 84% of them present only once. Here the sequenced sample was CD4+ or CD8+ T cells sorted from blood, taken in a trial of the OX40 agonist ivuxolimab. The receptors here all came from an adult with an advanced solid tumor such as melanoma, head and neck, liver or kidney cancer.

The chain uses TRBV2 and TRBJ1-2; 11 positions agree with TRBD1. The CDR3 loop spans 16 amino acids. In germline, CDR1 is SNHLY, CDR2 FYNNEI. V shed 2 bases, J shed 6 bases, and the junction held 8 bases outside the gene matches. This CDR3 reads CASSESGQGGFNGYTF. The CDR3, as DNA: TGTGCCAGCAGTGAATCGGGACAGGGGGGATTTAATGGCTACACCTTC.

The V and J genes are TRBV11-3 and TRBJ2-7; 7 nucleotides agree with TRBD2. Looked up from germline, CDR1 is SGHNT and CDR2 is YENEEA. The length of the CDR3 is 15 residues. Germline trimming cut 6 bases from V and 0 bases from J; bases unmatched to any gene: 8. CDR3 amino acids: CASSLGGLSSYEQYF. The CDR3 DNA reads as TGTGCCAGCAGTCTGGGAGGGCTGAGCTCCTACGAGCAGTACTTC.

This clone was seen more than once but under ten times. This chain connects TRBV19 to TRBJ2-3, with 9 bases lining up with TRBD1. This CDR3 comprises 14 residues. Germline V lookup: CDR1 LNHDA, CDR2 SQIVND (reference sequence). V gave up 9 bases and J gave up 1 base; unmatched junction bases: 5. The CDR3 loop reads CARARTGGTDTQYF. CDR3 nucleotide sequence: TGTGCCAGAGCCAGGACAGGGGGCACAGATACGCAGTATTTT.

This clone was recorded once. The chain links TRBV28 to TRBJ2-3; 12 bases fit TRBD2. This CDR3 region has 16 residues. J lost 4 bases, V lost 5 bases, and 7 bases had no gene match. Germline CDR1 is MDHEN and CDR2 is SYDVKM. The CDR3 DNA reads as TGTGCCAGCAGTCCTCGACTAGCGGGAGTAGCAGATACGCAGTATTTT. The encoded protein is CASSPRLAGVADTQYF.

The chain carries TRBV19 and TRBJ1-2, with D perhaps TRBD1 (5 bases). Trimming took off 1 base at V and 0 bases at J, with 12 bases between the two ends. The germline V gene encodes CDR1 LNHDA and CDR2 SQIVND (reference sequence). The CDR3 spans 16 residues. This chain's CDR3 is CASSIGTGDTNYGYTF. CDR3 DNA sequence: TGTGCCAGTAGTATAGGAACAGGCGATACTAACTATGGCTACACCTTC.

Of note for this clone: A read error may produce the germline difference seen at one junction end. The gene calls are TRBV6-5 and TRBJ2-7, with TRBD1 matching over 7 bases. CDR1 is MNHEY and CDR2 is SVGAGI in the germline V gene. The CDR3 contains 11 residues. For the CDR3, the DNA is TGTGCCAGCAGTTACCTCCGGACAGGCGACTTC. This sequence encodes CASSYLRTGDF.

This chain connects TRBV7-2 to TRBJ2-3, with D possibly being TRBD1 or TRBD2 (5 bases each). Between the trimmed V and J ends, which lost 7 bases and 3 bases, there was a span of 20 bases. CDR3 length: 16 residues. Per the germline V gene, CDR1 is SGHTA and CDR2 is FQGNSA. Written as DNA, the CDR3 is TGTGCCAGCACCCTAGACAGTGGCCGAGGGACAGATACGCAGTATTTT. Translating gives CASTLDSGRGTDTQYF. Together with reference TRBV7-2 and TRBJ2-3, the CDR3 gives the full variable domain: GAGVSQSPSNKVTEKGKDVELRCDPISGHTALYWYRQSLGQGLEFLIYFQGNSAPDKSGLPSDRFSAERTGGSVSTLTIQRTQQEDSAVYLCASTLDSGRGTDTQYFGPGTRLTVL.

CDR3 in DNA: TGCGCCAGCAGCCGGTCAGCGGGAGGTATTTCCTACAATGAGCAGTTCTTC. Amino acid sequence: CASSRSAGGISYNEQFF. V usage is TRBV5-1 and J usage is TRBJ2-1, with TRBD2 matching over 9 bases. V shed 4 bases, J shed 1 base, and the junction held 9 bases outside the gene matches. The germline V gene has CDR1 SGHRS and CDR2 YFSETQ. The CDR3 is 17 residues long.

The chain links TRBV14 to TRBJ1-1; TRBD1 matches at 8 bases. The junction had 5 bases not matched to a gene; V was cut back by 2 bases and J by 3 bases. Germline V gives CDR1 SGHDN, CDR2 FVKESK. The CDR3 extends over 15 amino acids. CDR3 coding DNA: TGTGCCAGCAGCCAAAGGACAGGGTGGGACACTGAAGCTTTCTTT. It codes for CASSQRTGWDTEAFF.

The rearrangement joins TRBV5-1 to TRBJ1-3; TRBD1 matches 9 bases. Trimming at V came to 4 bases and at J to 2 bases, leaving 10 bases not matched to a gene. This CDR3 is 17 amino acids long. Germline CDR1 is SGHRS and CDR2 is YFSETQ. The CDR3 spells CASSKPGQGITGNTIYF. CDR3 in DNA: TGCGCCAGCAGCAAACCGGGACAGGGAATAACTGGAAACACCATATATTTT.

The V gene is TRBV2, the J gene TRBJ2-1; TRBD1 is a possible D gene (5 bases). Trimming took 5 bases from V and 0 from J, leaving 17 bases between them. The germline V gene has CDR1 SNHLY and CDR2 FYNNEI. The CDR3 is made up of 17 amino acids. The CDR3 loop reads CASSKGRIYSSYNEQFF. The CDR3, as DNA: TGTGCCAGCAGTAAGGGGCGGATATATAGCTCCTACAATGAGCAGTTCTTC.

This sequence joins TRBV11-2 and TRBJ2-7; the D gene is possibly TRBD2 (5 bases). This CDR3 is 16 amino acids long. Germline V CDR1 and CDR2: SGHAT, FQNNGV. V was clipped by 7 bases and J by 3 bases, with 22 bases between them. In DNA form, the CDR3 reads TGTGCCAGCACCGCAAGGTCGGACTCCTCAATCTACGAGCAGTACTTC. Amino acid sequence: CASTARSDSSIYEQYF.

As DNA, the CDR3 is TGCGCCAGCAGCTTCGCGGTTGTGGGAACCGGGGAGCTGTTTTTT. This sequence encodes CASSFAVVGTGELFF. This chain links TRBV5-1 with TRBJ2-2; D remains ambiguous. Germline-derived CDR1 and CDR2 are SGHRS and YFSETQ. V lost 2 bases, J lost 5 bases, and 13 bases lay in between. CDR3 size: 15 residues.

Only a few counts were recorded for this clone. The chain joins TRBV7-9 to TRBJ1-1; D not certain. Trimming removed 1 base at V and 1 base at J, with 7 bases between. Germline-derived CDR1 and CDR2 are SEHNR and FQNEAQ (reference sequence). This CDR3 is built from 14 residues. CDR3 residues: CASSLVAENTEAFF. The CDR3 DNA reads TGTGCCAGCAGCTTAGTTGCAGAGAACACTGAAGCTTTCTTT.

CDR3 nucleotide sequence: TGCGCCAGCAGCGTAGCAGGATACGATGAAAAACTGTTTTTT. It is translated as CASSVAGYDEKLFF. The chain recombines TRBV5-1 with TRBJ1-4; D uncertain. The CDR3 loop spans 14 amino acids. Looked up from germline, CDR1 is SGHRS and CDR2 is YFSETQ. Trimming removed 4 bases from V and 6 bases from J, with 13 bases in between.

Comments on this clone: At one end, the junction sequence differs from germline, possibly due to a read error. The chain couples TRBV5-1 to TRBJ2-7; D is undetermined. The CDR3 has 12 amino acids. CDR1 is SGHRS, CDR2 YFSETQ, per germline. CDR3 loop: CASSLVSHEQYF. The CDR3 coding sequence is TGCGCCAGCAGCTTGGTCTCCCACGAGCAGTACTTC. The full variable domain, with the rest looked up from reference TRBV5-1 and TRBJ2-7, is KAGVTQTPRYLIKTRGQQVTLSCSPISGHRSVSWYQQTPGQGLQFLFEYFSETQRNKGNFPGRFSGRQFSNSRSEMNVSTLELGDSALYLCASSLVSHEQYFGPGTRLTVT.

The chain uses TRBV7-3 and TRBJ2-3, with D perhaps matching TRBD1 or TRBD2 (6 bases each). The CDR3 sequence is 17 residues long. Germline V CDR1 and CDR2: SGHTA, FQGTGA. V lost 2 bases to trimming and J lost 2 bases, with 17 bases between them. The CDR3 loop is CASSLSGGTLNTDTQYF. Written as DNA, the CDR3 is TGTGCCAGCAGCTTATCAGGAGGGACATTAAACACAGATACGCAGTATTTT.

This clone occurred once. The chain combines TRBV6-1 with TRBJ2-5; 7 bases map to TRBD2. J lost 2 bases, V lost 6 bases, and 9 bases had no gene match. There are 15 residues in the CDR3. Germline V gene data show CDR1 as MNHNS and CDR2 as SASEGT. For the CDR3, the DNA is TGTGCCAGCAGCCCGGGGCCCGGGAGGCAAGAGACCCAGTACTTC. Amino acid sequence: CASSPGPGRQETQYF.

The gene calls are TRBV11-3 and TRBJ1-1; 7 positions agree with TRBD1. CDR3 length: 15 amino acids. The germline V gene encodes CDR1 SGHNT and CDR2 YENEEA. V lost 5 bases, J lost 1 base, and 7 bases stayed unmatched. The DNA of the CDR3 is TGTGCCAGCAGCATAATCCGGGACAGGAACACTGAAGCTTTCTTT. Its protein product is CASSIIRDRNTEAFF. Based on the CDR3 plus reference TRBV11-3 and TRBJ1-1, the full variable domain is EAGVVQSPRYKIIEKKQPVAFWCNPISGHNTLYWYLQNLGQGPELLIRYENEEAVDDSQLPKDRFSAERLKGVDSTLKIQPAELGDSAVYLCASSIIRDRNTEAFFGQGTRLTVV.

The V call is TRBV27, the J call TRBJ2-7, with TRBD1 matching 8 bases. The CDR3 length is 12 residues. With V trimmed by 8 bases and J by 7 bases, 7 bases remained unmatched. Germline loops: CDR1 MNHEY, CDR2 SMNVEV (reference sequence). This chain's CDR3 is CASWTGPSEQYF. The CDR3 bases are TGTGCCAGCTGGACAGGGCCTAGTGAGCAGTACTTC.

J is TRBJ1-1 and V is TRBV27; tentatively, D is TRBD1 (5 bases). Germline V gene sequence: CDR1 MNHEY, CDR2 SMNVEV (reference sequence). The CDR3 consists of 14 residues. Trimming shortened V by 5 bases and J by 0 bases, and 10 bases separated the two germline ends. CDR3 coding DNA: TGTGCCAGCAGTCGGGGACGAGTGAACACTGAAGCTTTCTTT. Its translation is CASSRGRVNTEAFF.

The J gene is TRBJ2-1, the V gene TRBV7-2, with no clear D. The CDR3 extends over 15 amino acids. Germline CDR1 reads SGHTA; CDR2 reads FQGNSA. Trimming took off 5 bases at V and 6 bases at J, with 17 bases between the two ends. CDR3 sequence: CASSAGPSLGNEQFF. In nucleotides, the CDR3 is TGTGCCAGCAGCGCCGGGCCTTCCCTCGGCAATGAGCAGTTCTTC.

The rearrangement links TRBV4-1 to TRBJ2-5; D is unclear. This CDR3 region has 13 residues. Germline V CDR1 and CDR2: MGHRA, YSYEKL. The ends were cut back, 0 bases at V and 7 bases at J, with 9 bases in the middle. CDR3 DNA sequence: TGCGCCAGCAGCCAAGACTGGGTAGGGACCCAGTACTTC. Its protein product is CASSQDWVGTQYF.

The rearrangement joins TRBV15 to TRBJ2-2; D might be TRBD1 or TRBD2, each matching 5 bases. Trimming removed 0 bases at V and 1 base at J, with 9 bases between. The CDR3 extends over 16 amino acids. CDR1 is LNHNV and CDR2 is YYDKDF in the germline V gene (reference sequence). The CDR3 protein is CATSRERDENTGELFF. The CDR3 DNA follows: TGTGCCACCAGCAGAGAGAGGGACGAGAACACCGGGGAGCTGTTTTTT.

The gene calls are TRBV19 and TRBJ1-2; D is unclear. Germline-derived CDR1 and CDR2 are LNHDA and SQIVND (reference sequence). The germline V and J ends were trimmed by 3 bases and 8 bases, with 10 bases remaining between them. The CDR3 length is 12 residues. This CDR3 is CASSIVGLGYTF. As DNA, the CDR3 is TGTGCCAGTAGTATTGTAGGGCTGGGCTACACCTTC.

The chain is built from TRBV5-1 and TRBJ2-3; no clear D. Trimming pared 4 bases from V and 4 bases from J, leaving 16 bases between. The germline V gene has CDR1 SGHRS and CDR2 YFSETQ. The length of the CDR3 is 15 residues. The CDR3 coding sequence is TGCGCCAGCAGCGCCTTCTTTGCGGCATCAGATACGCAGTATTTT. Its translation: CASSAFFAASDTQYF.

V is TRBV30 and J is TRBJ2-1; tentatively, D is TRBD1 (6 bases). The CDR3 runs to 14 residues. Germline V gene data show CDR1 as GTSNPN and CDR2 as SVGIG (reference sequence). The V end was cut by 0 bases, the J end by 3 bases, with 9 bases between. The chain's CDR3 is CAWSVGGVYNEQFF. The CDR3, as DNA: TGTGCCTGGAGTGTAGGGGGAGTCTACAATGAGCAGTTCTTC.

CDR3 in amino acids: CASSRSGSTGELFF. The CDR3 DNA sequence: TGTGCCAGCAGTCGAAGCGGGAGCACCGGGGAGCTGTTTTTT. V is TRBV28 and J is TRBJ2-2; 8 bases agree with TRBD2. Germline CDR1 and CDR2: MDHEN and SYDVKM. The V and J ends lost 5 bases and 4 bases, in that order; junction bases with no gene match: 3. The CDR3 has 14 residues.

Of note for this clone: This sample includes further DNA sequences coding for the same CDR3. The chain couples TRBV7-2 to TRBJ2-1, with D perhaps assigned TRBD1 or TRBD2 (5 bases each). CDR3 length: 14 residues. V was pared by 3 bases and J by 0 bases, with 6 bases between. Per germline, CDR1 SGHTA and CDR2 FQGNSA. For the CDR3, the DNA is TGTGCCAGCAGCTTTGGGGGCTCCTACAATGAGCAGTTCTTC. As protein: CASSFGGSYNEQFF.

V usage is TRBV7-2 and J usage is TRBJ2-3; 9 bases are shared with TRBD2. The ends lost 6 bases at V and 2 bases at J; junction bases unmatched: 3. Germline lookup yields CDR1 SGHTA and CDR2 FQGNSA. The CDR3 is 14 residues long. CDR3 loop: CASRTSGNTDTQYF. The CDR3, as DNA: TGTGCCAGCAGGACTAGCGGAAACACAGATACGCAGTATTTT.

The rearrangement uses TRBV7-2 and TRBJ2-1; 8 nucleotides agree with TRBD2. Losses at the gene ends were 3 bases for V and 0 bases for J; bases not matched to a gene: 1. Germline V gives CDR1 SGHTA, CDR2 FQGNSA. The CDR3 has 15 amino acids. The CDR3 is CASSLGTSSYNEQFF. CDR3 sequence (DNA): TGTGCCAGCAGCTTGGGGACTAGCTCCTACAATGAGCAGTTCTTC.

The chain carries TRBV5-6 and TRBJ2-1; 9 bases agree with TRBD2. V was pared by 0 bases and J by 10 bases, with 8 bases of the junction left unmatched. The CDR3 runs to 15 residues. The germline V gene encodes CDR1 SGHDT and CDR2 YYEEEE. CDR3 sequence: CASSLESAGGAEQFF. The CDR3 region has the DNA TGTGCCAGCAGCTTGGAGTCAGCGGGAGGAGCGGAGCAGTTCTTC.